The present T cell receptor beta chain was sequenced within a study of cytomegalovirus exposure and HLA in healthy donors. Trimming took off 4 bases at V and 3 bases at J, with 5 bases between the two ends. The CDR3 is 11 residues long. The germline V gene has CDR1 SGDLS and CDR2 YYNGEE. Broader study findings: It was found in a later analysis that first-cohort TCR clusters tended to co-occur in the 130 or so validation repertoires.

Notes on this clone: No antigen is known for it.

Some clones are missing from TCRdb's copy, which holds only in-frame ones; the method was immunoSEQ multiplex PCR. The sample holds about 110,000 clones, about 85% seen once. The chain uses TRBV9 and TRBJ2-7; D gene uncertain. This clonotype was obtained from a woman aged 18-30 years in good health and CMV-seronegative. Material for sequencing was PBMCs. The CDR3 reads CASSYSYEQYF. The CDR3 DNA sequence: TGTGCCAGCAGCTACAGCTACGAGCAGTACTTC.